Listed here is a single TCR beta chain. Construction of the TCRbeta library involved unique molecular identifiers. In TCRdb, the PCR reads were re-called with MiXCR into one record per CDR3 protein. The data hold a few hundred thousand distinct CDR3 sequences, with around 13% observed a single time. The entry originates in a study of T-cell reconstitution after alpha-beta-depleted transplantation in children. This CDR3 spans 14 amino acids. CDR1 and CDR2 (germline): MNHEY, SVGAGI. V lost 4 bases to trimming and J lost 0 bases, with 10 bases between them. The sequenced sample was PBMCs, mostly from graft donor cells, obtained 360 days after TCRalphabeta/CD19-depleted stem cell transplant. The sequence was obtained from a male patient between 10 and 17 years old who had a stem cell transplant for acute myeloid leukemia, so the T cells may come from the graft donor. This chain connects TRBV6-5 to TRBJ2-7; D may be TRBD1 (5 bases). The CDR3 region is CASSWTLASYEQYF. The CDR3 nucleotides read TGTGCCAGCAGTTGGACACTTGCCTCCTACGAGCAGTACTTC.